These 21 T cell receptor beta chains were sequenced from one sample in a study of CD8+ T cells in alopecia areata. The authors extracted RNA and reverse transcribed it into cDNA as the sequencing template. Libraries were prepared by immunoSEQ multiplex PCR; TCRdb keeps only in-frame clonotypes and omits some of them. The table includes around 200,000 clones, 50% to 60% detected once. Treatment specified: oral pan-JAK inhibitor, 5-10 mg twice daily. Specimen: CD4+ T cells sorted from blood, collected at week 4, from a patient treated with tofacitinib. These TCRs come from a human donor with alopecia areata.

The chain has TRBV29-1 and TRBJ1-2; TRBD1 is a possible D gene (5 bases). This CDR3 contains 13 residues. Trimming removed 2 bases at V and 8 bases at J, with 15 bases between. CDR1 and CDR2 from the germline V gene are SQVTM and ANQGSEA. The CDR3 loop is CSVELWGIGGYTF. The CDR3 DNA is TGCAGCGTTGAACTGTGGGGGATAGGGGGCTACACCTTC.

This clone has a single count. The gene calls are TRBV29-1 and TRBJ1-1; TRBD1 aligns across 8 bases. The CDR3 is 13 amino acids. V lost 5 bases and J lost 0; bases outside the gene matches: 2. Germline CDR1 is SQVTM and CDR2 is ANQGSEA. CDR3 nucleotide sequence: TGCAGCGTTTTGACAGGGGTGAACACTGAAGCTTTCTTT. Its translation is CSVLTGVNTEAFF.

This chain links TRBV5-1 with TRBJ2-5; a weak D match, TRBD1 (5 bases). Trimming left V 2 bases short and J 1 base short, with 9 bases between. CDR1 is SGHRS, CDR2 YFSETQ, per germline. CDR3 length equals 14 residues. The CDR3 coding sequence is TGCGCCAGCAGCTTAAACACAGGCCAAGAGACCCAGTACTTC. It is translated as CASSLNTGQETQYF.

This clone was recorded once. V gene TRBV2 combines with J gene TRBJ1-4; perhaps TRBD1 as D (6 bases). The germline V and J ends were trimmed by 6 bases and 0 bases, with 11 bases remaining between them. Per germline, CDR1 SNHLY and CDR2 FYNNEI. The CDR3 has 15 residues. The CDR3 here is CASSPTGSTNEKLFF. The CDR3 DNA is TGTGCCAGCAGCCCAACAGGGTCAACTAATGAAAAACTGTTTTTT. Full variable domain (missing parts from reference TRBV2 and TRBJ1-4): EPEVTQTPSHQVTQMGQEVILRCVPISNHLYFYWYRQILGQKVEFLVSFYNNEISEKSEIFDDQFSVERPDGSNFTLKIRSTKLEDSAMYFCASSPTGSTNEKLFFGSGTQLSVL.

V gene TRBV2 combines with J gene TRBJ2-2; D is perhaps TRBD1 (5 bases). There are 14 residues in the CDR3. V lost 0 bases and J 6 bases, leaving 8 bases between the germline ends. Germline CDR1 reads SNHLY; CDR2 reads FYNNEI. In nucleotides, the CDR3 is TGTGCCAGCAGTGAAGCAACAGGCCCCGGGGAGCTGTTTTTT. Translation: CASSEATGPGELFF.

V gene TRBV6-5 combines with J gene TRBJ2-7; D not certain. CDR3 length: 13 amino acids. The germline gives CDR1 MNHEY, CDR2 SVGAGI. With 5 bases removed from V and 7 bases from J, the gap between germline ends came to 15 bases. CDR3 coding DNA: TGTGCCAGCAGTATCCGTGGTCCGTGGGAGCAGTACTTC. Protein: CASSIRGPWEQYF.

This clone was seen a few times. This chain links TRBV7-9 with TRBJ1-2; a possible D gene is TRBD1 (6 bases). Per germline, CDR1 SEHNR and CDR2 FQNEAQ (reference sequence). This CDR3 comprises 15 residues. Trimming pared 2 bases from V and 2 bases from J, leaving 12 bases between. CDR3 sequence: CASSLKTGLNYGYTF. CDR3 bases: TGTGCCAGCAGCTTAAAGACAGGACTCAACTATGGCTACACCTTC. Variable domain in full (rest from reference TRBV7-9 and TRBJ1-2): DTGVSQNPRHKITKRGQNVTFRCDPISEHNRLYWYRQTLGQGPEFLTYFQNEAQLEKSRLLSDRFSAERPKGSFSTLEIQRTEQGDSAMYLCASSLKTGLNYGYTFGSGTRLTVV.

This clone was detected a few times. This rearrangement joins TRBV4-1 to TRBJ2-5; weak D call: TRBD1 (5 bases). The DNA end is a closer match to TRBJ2-7, so the J assignment may be wrong. The CDR3 covers 14 residues. In germline, CDR1 is MGHRA, CDR2 YSYEKL. The CDR3 region is CASSQMDKPYEQYF. The CDR3 DNA reads as TGCGCCAGCAGCCAGATGGACAAACCCTACGAGCAGTACTTC.

This chain joins TRBV28 and TRBJ2-2; maybe TRBD1 (6 bases). The ends were cut back, 7 bases at V and 1 base at J, with 19 bases in the middle. The CDR3 spans 17 residues. The germline CDR1 and CDR2 sequences are MDHEN and SYDVKM. Here the CDR3 DNA reads TGTGCCAGCACCCTATGGGGGCAGAATGAGAACACCGGGGAGCTGTTTTTT. It is translated as CASTLWGQNENTGELFF.

This chain links TRBV18 with TRBJ1-1, with D unresolved. Between the trimmed V and J ends, which lost 3 bases and 0 bases, there was a span of 11 bases. Germline loops: CDR1 KGHSH, CDR2 LQKENI. This CDR3 spans 15 amino acids. Here the CDR3 reads CASSPFFDMNTEAFF. The CDR3 DNA is TGTGCCAGCTCACCCTTTTTTGACATGAACACTGAAGCTTTCTTT.

The chain employs TRBV29-1 and TRBJ2-7; no definite D call. The V and J ends lost 5 bases and 6 bases respectively, with 14 bases between them. The CDR3 length is 12 residues. Germline CDR1 is SQVTM and CDR2 is ANQGSEA. CDR3 bases: TGCAGCGTTCGGCACGCAAATCGCGAGCAGTACTTC. Amino acids: CSVRHANREQYF.

The chain has TRBV29-1 and TRBJ2-5, with unresolved D. CDR3 length: 12 residues. Germline CDR1 and CDR2: SQVTM and ANQGSEA. The V gene lost 2 bases and the J gene lost 5 bases, with 9 bases spanning the gap. CDR3 DNA: TGCAGCGTTGAACCTAATGGGGAGACCCAGTACTTC. Translating it yields CSVEPNGETQYF. The full variable domain, its missing parts supplied by reference TRBV29-1 and TRBJ2-5, is SAVISQKPSRDICQRGTSLTIQCQVDSQVTMMFWYRQQPGQSLTLIATANQGSEATYESGFVIDKFPISRPNLTFSTLTVSNMSPEDSSIYLCSVEPNGETQYFGPGTRLLVL.

This chain links TRBV5-1 with TRBJ2-7; 7 positions match TRBD1. CDR3 size: 15 residues. Germline CDR1 is SGHRS and CDR2 is YFSETQ. The V segment lost 0 bases and the J segment 1 base; nucleotides outside the gene matches: 4. The CDR3 region is CASSLGQGVSYEQYF. The CDR3 region has the DNA TGCGCCAGCAGCTTGGGACAGGGAGTATCCTACGAGCAGTACTTC.

The rearrangement uses TRBV5-4 and TRBJ2-3; 10 bases agree with TRBD2. Germline CDR1 and CDR2: SGHNT and YYREEE (reference sequence). Losses at the gene ends were 4 bases for V and 3 bases for J; bases not matched to a gene: 8. The CDR3 has 16 residues. The CDR3 DNA follows: TGTGCCAGCAGCGGGGAGGCTAGCGGGAGTACAGATACGCAGTATTTT. Translated, it gives CASSGEASGSTDTQYF. The full variable domain, with the rest looked up from reference TRBV5-4 and TRBJ2-3, is ETGVTQSPTHLIKTRGQQVTLRCSSQSGHNTVSWYQQALGQGPQFIFQYYREEENGRGNFPPRFSGLQFPNYSSELNVNALELDDSALYLCASSGEASGSTDTQYFGPGTRLTVL.

This clone was seen only a few times. This sequence joins TRBV5-1 and TRBJ2-6; 7 bases align to TRBD1. Germline values: CDR1 SGHRS, CDR2 YFSETQ. The CDR3 consists of 18 residues. Trimming at V came to 3 bases and at J to 0 bases, leaving 9 bases not matched to a gene. The CDR3, as DNA: TGCGCCAGCAGCTCCGCGGACAGGATTAACTCTGGGGCCAACGTCCTGACTTTC. It translates to CASSSADRINSGANVLTF.

In this sample, this clone turned up a few times. V is TRBV4-1 and J is TRBJ1-5; 7 bases agree with TRBD1. This CDR3 contains 14 residues. The germline V gene has CDR1 MGHRA and CDR2 YSYEKL. V lost 3 bases and J lost 7; bases outside the gene matches: 6. CDR3 protein: CASSQVTGWQPQHF. CDR3 DNA sequence: TGCGCCAGCAGCCAGGTGACAGGGTGGCAGCCCCAGCATTTT.

This clone was seen only a few times. This chain links TRBV29-1 with TRBJ2-5, with 7 nucleotides matching TRBD2. Trimming cost V 4 bases and J 5 bases; bases outside gene matches: 1. The CDR3 loop spans 11 amino acids. Germline CDR1 and CDR2: SQVTM and ANQGSEA. The CDR3 reads CSVALAETQYF. The DNA of the CDR3 is TGCAGCGTTGCACTAGCGGAGACCCAGTACTTC.

The genes are TRBV25-1 and TRBJ2-3; 12 bases line up with TRBD1. This CDR3 spans 14 amino acids. J lost 1 base, V lost 8 bases, and 1 base had no gene match. Germline V gene sequence: CDR1 MGHDK, CDR2 SYGVNS. The CDR3 DNA follows: TGTGCCAGCCGGGACAGGGGGCGCACAGATACGCAGTATTTT. This encodes CASRDRGRTDTQYF. The whole variable domain, remainder taken from reference TRBV25-1 and TRBJ2-3, is EADIYQTPRYLVIGTGKKITLECSQTMGHDKMYWYQQDPGMELHLIHYSYGVNSTEKGDLSSESTVSRIRTEHFPLTLESARPSHTSQYLCASRDRGRTDTQYFGPGTRLTVL.

This chain joins TRBV7-2 and TRBJ1-1, with D possibly being TRBD1 (6 bases). The CDR3 loop spans 14 amino acids. V lost 1 base and J lost 4, with 10 bases in between. Germline loops: CDR1 SGHTA, CDR2 FQGNSA. CDR3 region: CASSLGTASTEAFF. CDR3 sequence (DNA): TGTGCCAGCAGCTTAGGGACAGCGAGCACTGAAGCTTTCTTT.

This chain uses TRBV6-5 with TRBJ2-7; TRBD2 is a possible D gene (6 bases). CDR3 length: 14 amino acids. V dropped 4 bases and J dropped 0 bases, with 10 bases sitting between them. Germline lookup yields CDR1 MNHEY and CDR2 SVGAGI. The CDR3 sequence: CASSLDGSSYEQYF. CDR3 nucleotides: TGTGCCAGCAGTTTGGACGGGAGCTCCTACGAGCAGTACTTC.

This clone has just a few counts. The chain is built from TRBV2 and TRBJ2-3; D not certain. CDR1 and CDR2 from the germline V gene are SNHLY and FYNNEI. The CDR3 has 14 amino acids. Deletions cut 5 bases from V and 0 bases from J, with 9 bases between. The DNA of the CDR3 is TGTGCCAGCAGTAGGGCACCTAGCACAGATACGCAGTATTTT. This codes for CASSRAPSTDTQYF.